This TCR beta chain derives from a study of blood T cell repertoires in COVID-19. Study overall: Donors in the United States, Italy and Spain gave samples during acute or convalescent COVID-19. T cells, B-cell-depleted T cells, or PBMCs provided the cDNA or gDNA that served as material.

Per the authors' pipeline: The assay estimated nucleated cells by amplifying reference gene primers. Sequencing used immunoSEQ multiplex PCR; TCRdb keeps in-frame clones, though not all of them. V, J and clone size reflect that table, while D and trimming were determined from the DNA. Of about 280,000 clones listed, approximately 88% are singletons. Germline values: CDR1 MRHNA, CDR2 SNTAGT. Unmatched junction bases numbered 8, after V lost 8 bases and J lost 4 bases. The CDR3 is 14 amino acids. This study enrolled people aged about 18 to 90 from under 25 US geographic areas. This clone came up once. Source material: PBMCs or T cells enriched from blood (not recorded which). The V call is TRBV6-4, the J call TRBJ1-3; 7 nucleotides align to TRBD1. This TCR was recovered from a middle-aged woman who had recovered from COVID-19. The CDR3 DNA follows: TGTGCCAGCCCAGAGGGGGGACAGGGAAACACCATATATTTT. This encodes CASPEGGQGNTIYF.